This section outlines one TCR beta chain sequence together with its context. Its cognate antigen is unknown. This CDR3 is 15 amino acids long. CDR1 MGHRA and CDR2 YSYEKL come from the germline V gene. A second PCR, run for roughly 7 to 11 cycles, used a sample-barcoded 5' primer plus a J-beta primer mix. TCRdb reprocessed the 5' RACE reads with MiXCR, giving one entry per CDR3 protein. The table shows hundreds of thousands of distinct CDR3 sequences, with approximately 52% occurring only once. This record belongs to a study of blood T cells in healthy people across ages. The study, taken as a whole, reports: Roughly linear declines in TCR beta diversity per million T cells occurred with age. A strong correlation was found between TCR beta diversity and the percentage of naive T cells.

Sequencing was performed on blood. The sequence was collected from a woman older than 75 in good health. The chain carries TRBV4-1 and TRBJ2-5; 9 bases match TRBD2. TRBJ2-7 explains the end of the DNA better; the J call may be wrong. The CDR3 sequence: CASSPAASGAYEQYF. The CDR3 coding sequence is TGCGCCAGCAGCCCTGCGGCTAGCGGGGCTTACGAGCAGTACTTC.